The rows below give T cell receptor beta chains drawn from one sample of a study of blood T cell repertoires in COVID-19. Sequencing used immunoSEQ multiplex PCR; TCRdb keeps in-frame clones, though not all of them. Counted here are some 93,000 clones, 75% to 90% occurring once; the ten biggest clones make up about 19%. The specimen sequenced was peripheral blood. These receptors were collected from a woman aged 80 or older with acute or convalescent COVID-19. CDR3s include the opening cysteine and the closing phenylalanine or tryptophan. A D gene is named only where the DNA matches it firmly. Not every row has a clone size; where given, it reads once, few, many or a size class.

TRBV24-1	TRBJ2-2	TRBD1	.	TGTGCCACCAGTGATCCCGGGACAGGGAATGCCGGGGAGCTGTTTTTT	CATSDPGTGNAGELFF
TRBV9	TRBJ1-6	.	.	TGTGCCAGCAGCGGTCAGGGGTCACCCCTCCACTTT	CASSGQGSPLHF
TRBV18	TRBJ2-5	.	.	TGTGCCAGCTCACAGTATGGGGAGGAAGAGACCCAGTACTTC	CASSQYGEEETQYF
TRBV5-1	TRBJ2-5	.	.	TGCGCCAGCAGCGCGGGACAGTGGGGGGAAGAGACCCAGTACTTC	CASSAGQWGEETQYF
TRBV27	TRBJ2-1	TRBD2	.	TGTGCCAGCAGTTTTCCTAGCGGGGGACACAATGAGCAGTTCTTC	CASSFPSGGHNEQFF
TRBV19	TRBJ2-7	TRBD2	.	TGTGCCACCTCTCGGGAGGGAAGGGGCGAGCAGTACTTC	CATSREGRGEQYF
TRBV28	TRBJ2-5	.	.	TGTGCCAGCAGTGAGGGCGGACAAGAGACCCAGTACTTC	CASSEGGQETQYF
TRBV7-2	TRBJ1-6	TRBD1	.	TGTGCCAGCAGCCCCGGGACAGTTAATTCACCCCTCCACTTT	CASSPGTVNSPLHF
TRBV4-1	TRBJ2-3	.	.	TGCGCCAGCAGCACTCGAGTGGGGGCGTTCACAGATACGCAGTATTTT	CASSTRVGAFTDTQYF
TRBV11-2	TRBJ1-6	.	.	TGTGCCAGCAGCTTGTTGCAGGGCTATTCACCCCTCCACTTT	CASSLLQGYSPLHF
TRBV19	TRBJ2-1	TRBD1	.	TGTGCCAGTAGTATTGCAGGGGGCCTCTACAATGAGCAGTTCTTC	CASSIAGGLYNEQFF
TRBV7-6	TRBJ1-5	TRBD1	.	TGTGCCAGCAGCCAAGGGACAGGGGGGTTTCAGCCCCAGCATTTT	CASSQGTGGFQPQHF
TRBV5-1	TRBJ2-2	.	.	TGCGCCAGCAGCCTGTGGAGGGATACCGGGGAGCTGTTTTTT	CASSLWRDTGELFF
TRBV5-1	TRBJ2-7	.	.	TGCGCCAGCAGCTTGGCGCAGGCGAACTACGAGCAGTACTTC	CASSLAQANYEQYF
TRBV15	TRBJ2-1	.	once	TGTGCCACCAGTGGAGGGTACGGCAATGAGCAGTTCTTC	CATSGGYGNEQFF
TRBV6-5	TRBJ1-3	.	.	TGTGCCAGCAGAGACAGCTTAAACACCATATATTTT	CASRDSLNTIYF
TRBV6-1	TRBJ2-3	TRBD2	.	TGTGCCAGCAGTGAAGCGAGGACTAGCGGGGGGGCAGATACGCAGTATTTT	CASSEARTSGGADTQYF
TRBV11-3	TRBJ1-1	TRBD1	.	TGTGCCAGCAGCCCGCGGACAGGGGTAGGGACTGAAGCTTTCTTT	CASSPRTGVGTEAFF
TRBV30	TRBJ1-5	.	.	TGTGCCTGGGGAACCGGGACTGCCAATCAGCCCCAGCATTTT	CAWGTGTANQPQHF
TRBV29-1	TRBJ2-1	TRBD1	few	TGCAGCGTTGACAGACAGGGACGAGAGCAGTTCTTC	CSVDRQGREQFF
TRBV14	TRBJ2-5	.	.	TGTGCCAGCAGCCAAGCTCTGGGAGCCCAAGAGACCCAGTACTTC	CASSQALGAQETQYF
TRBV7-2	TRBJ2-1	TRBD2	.	TGTGCCAGCAGCTCCGCCGGGGGGGATGAGCAGTTCTTC	CASSSAGGDEQFF
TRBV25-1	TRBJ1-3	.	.	TGTGCCACCTCGCCGGCAGGGAATAGAAACACCATATATTTT	CATSPAGNRNTIYF
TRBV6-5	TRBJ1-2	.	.	TGTGCCAGCAGTTACGCAGGATTCCGGGACAATGGCTACACCTTC	CASSYAGFRDNGYTF
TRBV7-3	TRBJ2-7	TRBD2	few	TGTGCCAGCAGCCAAGTGGGACTAGGGGACTACGAGCAGTACTTC	CASSQVGLGDYEQYF
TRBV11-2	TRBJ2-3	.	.	TGTGCCAGCAGCTTAGTAGGGGGAAGGCGCACAGATACGCAGTATTTT	CASSLVGGRRTDTQYF
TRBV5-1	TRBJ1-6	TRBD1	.	TGCGCCAGCAGCTTGGCAGGGGGCGGCTCACCCCTCCACTTT	CASSLAGGGSPLHF
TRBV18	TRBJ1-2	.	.	TGTGCCAGCTCACCTTCAGGTACCCATGGCTACACCTTC	CASSPSGTHGYTF
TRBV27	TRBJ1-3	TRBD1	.	TGTGCCAGCAGGAAATCGACAGGGATGGGAAACACCATATATTTT	CASRKSTGMGNTIYF
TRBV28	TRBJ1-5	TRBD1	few	TGTGCCAGCAGTTTACACTTGACAGGGAATCAGCCCCAGCATTTT	CASSLHLTGNQPQHF
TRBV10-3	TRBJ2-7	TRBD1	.	TGTGCCATCAGTGTGACAGGGGGCGCGGGAGAGCAGTACTTC	CAISVTGGAGEQYF
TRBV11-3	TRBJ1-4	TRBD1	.	TGTGCCAGCAGCTCGGGACAGGCAACTAATGAAAAACTGTTTTTT	CASSSGQATNEKLFF
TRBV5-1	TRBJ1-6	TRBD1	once	TGCGCCAGCAGAGGGACAGAGAGTAATTCACCCCTCCACTTT	CASRGTESNSPLHF
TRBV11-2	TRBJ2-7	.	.	TGTGCCAGCAGCTTCCCTAAGACAGGTCTCATCTACGAGCAGTACTTC	CASSFPKTGLIYEQYF
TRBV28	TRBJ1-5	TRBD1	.	TGTGCCAGCAGTTTATCCAGGGGGGGCAATCAGCCCCAGCATTTT	CASSLSRGGNQPQHF
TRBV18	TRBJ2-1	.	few	TGTGCCAGCTCACCGCTGGGACTCTCCTACAATGAGCAGTTCTTC	CASSPLGLSYNEQFF
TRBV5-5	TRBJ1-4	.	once	TGTGCCAGCAGCAAGACGGAATATAGCTCGAATGAAAAACTGTTTTTT	CASSKTEYSSNEKLFF
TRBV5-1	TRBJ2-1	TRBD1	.	TGCGCCAGCAGCTTCGGGGGGACAGGGTACAATGAGCAGTTCTTC	CASSFGGTGYNEQFF
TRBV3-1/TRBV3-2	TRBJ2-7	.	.	TGTGCCAGCAGCCAAATGTGGGGAGACGAGCAGTACTTC	CASSQMWGDEQYF
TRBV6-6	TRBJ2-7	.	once	TGTGCCAGCAGCCGAGATCCGGACAGTCTGGGGGAGCAGTACTTC	CASSRDPDSLGEQYF
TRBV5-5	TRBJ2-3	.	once	TGTGCCAGCAGCTTGTACAACCAGGCAGATACGCAGTATTTT	CASSLYNQADTQYF
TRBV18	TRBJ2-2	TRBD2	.	TGTGCCAGCTCACCACCGGGACTAGTGAACACCGGGGAGCTGTTTTTT	CASSPPGLVNTGELFF